The clone carrying this T cell receptor (beta chain) was counted a few times. This entry is derived from a study of blood T cell repertoires in COVID-19. Whole-study context: Acute and convalescent COVID-19 samples came from the United States, Italy and Spain.

With 5 bases clipped from V and 3 bases from J, the junction kept 7 bases outside the gene matches. The length of the CDR3 is 15 residues. Germline CDR1 and CDR2: SGHTA and FQGNSA. Per the original data handling: Reference gene primer amplification yielded estimated nucleated cell counts. Measured with immunoSEQ multiplex PCR; TCRdb has only the in-frame clones, and not every one. That table gives V, J and clone size, and the DNA gave D and trimming. This sample has 140,000 or so clones; around four fifths occur once, and the top ten carry roughly 3.9%. Sequencing was done on a sample of peripheral blood. This chain joins TRBV7-2 and TRBJ2-1; 7 nucleotides line up with TRBD1. The sequence was obtained from a woman of 80 years or more with acute or convalescent COVID-19. CDR3 sequence reads: CASSHDRDRYNEQFF. CDR3 DNA: TGTGCCAGCAGCCACGACAGGGACCGCTACAATGAGCAGTTCTTC.